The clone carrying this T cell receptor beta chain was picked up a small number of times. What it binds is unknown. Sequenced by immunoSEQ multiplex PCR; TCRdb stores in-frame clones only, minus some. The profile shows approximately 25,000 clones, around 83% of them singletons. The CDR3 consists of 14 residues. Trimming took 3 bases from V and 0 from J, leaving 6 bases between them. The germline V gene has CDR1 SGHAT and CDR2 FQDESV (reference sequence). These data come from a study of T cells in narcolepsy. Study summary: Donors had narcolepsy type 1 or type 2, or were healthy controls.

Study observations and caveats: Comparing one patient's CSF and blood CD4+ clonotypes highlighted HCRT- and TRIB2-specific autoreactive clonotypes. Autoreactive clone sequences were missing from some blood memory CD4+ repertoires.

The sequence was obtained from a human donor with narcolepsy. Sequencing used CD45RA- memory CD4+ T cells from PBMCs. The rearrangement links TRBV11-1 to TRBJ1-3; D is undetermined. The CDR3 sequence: CASSFTSSGNTIYF. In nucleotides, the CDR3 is TGTGCCAGCAGCTTCACGTCCTCTGGAAACACCATATATTTT.